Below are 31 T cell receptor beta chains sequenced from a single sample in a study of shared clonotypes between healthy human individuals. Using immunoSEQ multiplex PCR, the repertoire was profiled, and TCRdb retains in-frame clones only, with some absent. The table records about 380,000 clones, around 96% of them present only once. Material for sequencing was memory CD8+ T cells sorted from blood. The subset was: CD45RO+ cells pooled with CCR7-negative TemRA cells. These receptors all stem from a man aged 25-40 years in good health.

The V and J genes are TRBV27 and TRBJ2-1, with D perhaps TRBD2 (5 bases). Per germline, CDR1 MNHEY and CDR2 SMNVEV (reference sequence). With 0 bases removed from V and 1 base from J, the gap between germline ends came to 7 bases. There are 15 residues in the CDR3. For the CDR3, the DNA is TGTGCCAGCAGTTTATCCGCGGGTTCCTACAATGAGCAGTTCTTC. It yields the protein CASSLSAGSYNEQFF.

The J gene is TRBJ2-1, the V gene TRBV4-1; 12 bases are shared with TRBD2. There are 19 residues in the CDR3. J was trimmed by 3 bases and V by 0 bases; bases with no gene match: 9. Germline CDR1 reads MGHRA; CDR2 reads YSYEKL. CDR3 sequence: CASSQDRASGRGGYNEQFF. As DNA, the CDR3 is TGCGCCAGCAGCCAAGATCGGGCTAGCGGGAGGGGGGGCTACAATGAGCAGTTCTTC.

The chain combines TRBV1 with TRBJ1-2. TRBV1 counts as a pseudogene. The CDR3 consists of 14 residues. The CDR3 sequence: CTSSQQVGCYGYTF. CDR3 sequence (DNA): TGCACCAGCAGCCAGCAGGTGGGGTGCTATGGCTACACCTTC.

CDR3 DNA sequence: TGTGCCAGCAGCGTAGACCACAACACTGAAGCTTTCTTT. Residues: CASSVDHNTEAFF. V and J are TRBV9 and TRBJ1-1; no reliable D call. The germline V gene has CDR1 SGDLS and CDR2 YYNGEE. The germline V and J ends were trimmed by 0 bases and 2 bases, with 5 bases remaining between them. The CDR3 spans 13 residues.

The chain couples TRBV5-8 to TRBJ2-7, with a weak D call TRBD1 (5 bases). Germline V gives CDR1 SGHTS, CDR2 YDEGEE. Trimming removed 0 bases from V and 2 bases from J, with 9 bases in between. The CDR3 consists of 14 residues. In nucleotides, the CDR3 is TGTGCCAGCAGCTTGGGTCCAGGGCCCTACGAGCAGTACTTC. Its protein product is CASSLGPGPYEQYF.

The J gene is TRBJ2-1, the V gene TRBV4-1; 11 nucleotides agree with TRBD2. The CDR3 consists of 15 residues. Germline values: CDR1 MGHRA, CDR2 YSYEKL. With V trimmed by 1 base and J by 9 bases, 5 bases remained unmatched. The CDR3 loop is CASSQGLAGRGEQFF. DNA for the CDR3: TGCGCCAGCAGCCAAGGACTAGCGGGAAGGGGTGAGCAGTTCTTC.

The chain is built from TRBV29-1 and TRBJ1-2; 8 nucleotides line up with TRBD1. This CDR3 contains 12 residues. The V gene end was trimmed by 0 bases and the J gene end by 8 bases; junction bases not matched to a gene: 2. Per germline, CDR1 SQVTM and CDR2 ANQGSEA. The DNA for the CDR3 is TGCAGCGTTGAAGACAGGGGGCGCGGCTACACCTTC. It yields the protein CSVEDRGRGYTF.

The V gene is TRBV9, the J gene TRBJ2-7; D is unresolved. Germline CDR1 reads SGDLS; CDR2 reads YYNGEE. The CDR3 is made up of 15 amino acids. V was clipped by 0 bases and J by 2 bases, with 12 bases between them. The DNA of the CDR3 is TGTGCCAGCAGCGTAGCTTGGAGTTCGGCCTACGAGCAGTACTTC. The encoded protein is CASSVAWSSAYEQYF. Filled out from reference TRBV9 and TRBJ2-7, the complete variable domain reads DSGVTQTPKHLITATGQRVTLRCSPRSGDLSVYWYQQSLDQGLQFLIQYYNGEERAKGNILERFSAQQFPDLHSELNLSSLELGDSALYFCASSVAWSSAYEQYFGPGTRLTVT.

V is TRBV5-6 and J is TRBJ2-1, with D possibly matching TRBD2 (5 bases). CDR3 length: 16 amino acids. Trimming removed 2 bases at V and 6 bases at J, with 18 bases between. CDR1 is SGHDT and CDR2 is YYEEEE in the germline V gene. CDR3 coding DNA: TGTGCCAGCAGCTTACCCGGAGGAACCTTAATCAATGAGCAGTTCTTC. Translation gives CASSLPGGTLINEQFF.

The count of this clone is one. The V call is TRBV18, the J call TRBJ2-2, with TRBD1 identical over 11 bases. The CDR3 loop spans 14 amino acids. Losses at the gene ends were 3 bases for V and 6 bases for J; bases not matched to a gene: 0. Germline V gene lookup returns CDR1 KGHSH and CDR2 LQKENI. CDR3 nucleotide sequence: TGTGCCAGCTCACCGGGACAGGGGGCCGGGGAGCTGTTTTTT. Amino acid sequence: CASSPGQGAGELFF.

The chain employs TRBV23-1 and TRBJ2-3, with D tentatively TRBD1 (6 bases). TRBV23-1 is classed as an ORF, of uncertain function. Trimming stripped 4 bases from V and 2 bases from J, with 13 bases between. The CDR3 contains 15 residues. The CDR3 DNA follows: TGCGCCAGCAGTCGAGAACAGGGTTCCACAGATACGCAGTATTTT. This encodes CASSREQGSTDTQYF.

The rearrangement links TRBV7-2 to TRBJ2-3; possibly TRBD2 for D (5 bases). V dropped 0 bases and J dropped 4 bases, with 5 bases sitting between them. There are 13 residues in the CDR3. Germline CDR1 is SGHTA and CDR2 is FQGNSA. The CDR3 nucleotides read TGTGCCAGCAGCTTAGCGGGAGCAGATACGCAGTATTTT. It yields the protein CASSLAGADTQYF.

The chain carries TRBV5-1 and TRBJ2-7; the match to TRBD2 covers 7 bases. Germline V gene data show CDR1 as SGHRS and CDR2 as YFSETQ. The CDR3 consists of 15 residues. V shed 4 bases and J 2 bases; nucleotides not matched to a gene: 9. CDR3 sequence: CASSPSASGTYEQYF. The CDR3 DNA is TGCGCCAGCAGCCCGTCAGCGAGCGGGACCTACGAGCAGTACTTC. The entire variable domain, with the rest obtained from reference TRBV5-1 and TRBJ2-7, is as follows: KAGVTQTPRYLIKTRGQQVTLSCSPISGHRSVSWYQQTPGQGLQFLFEYFSETQRNKGNFPGRFSGRQFSNSRSEMNVSTLELGDSALYLCASSPSASGTYEQYFGPGTRLTVT.

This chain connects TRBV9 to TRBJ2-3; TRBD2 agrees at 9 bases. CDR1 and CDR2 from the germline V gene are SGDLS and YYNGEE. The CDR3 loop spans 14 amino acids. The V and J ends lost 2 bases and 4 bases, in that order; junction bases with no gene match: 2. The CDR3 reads CASSVSGRADTQYF. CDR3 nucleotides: TGTGCCAGCAGCGTTAGCGGGAGAGCAGATACGCAGTATTTT.

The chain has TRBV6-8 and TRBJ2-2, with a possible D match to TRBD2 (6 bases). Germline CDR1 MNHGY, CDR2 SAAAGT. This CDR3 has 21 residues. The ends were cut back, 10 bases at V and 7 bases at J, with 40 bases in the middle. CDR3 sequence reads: CANPTDYSRRGRGRLSGELFF. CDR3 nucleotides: TGTGCCAACCCGACCGATTACTCCAGGAGGGGAAGAGGGCGTCTAAGCGGGGAGCTGTTTTTT.

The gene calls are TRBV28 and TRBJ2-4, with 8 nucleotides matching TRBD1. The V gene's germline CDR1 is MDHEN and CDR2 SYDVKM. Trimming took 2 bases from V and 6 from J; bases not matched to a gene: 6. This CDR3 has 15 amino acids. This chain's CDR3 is CASSLGDRPLNIQYF. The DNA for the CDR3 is TGTGCCAGCAGTTTAGGGGACAGGCCGCTAAACATTCAGTACTTC.

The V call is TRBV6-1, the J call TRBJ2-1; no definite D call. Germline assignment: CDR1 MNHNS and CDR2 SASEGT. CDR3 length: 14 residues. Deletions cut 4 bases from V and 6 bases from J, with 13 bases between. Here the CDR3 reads CASSASRVGNEQFF. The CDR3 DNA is TGTGCCAGCAGTGCCTCTAGGGTCGGCAATGAGCAGTTCTTC.

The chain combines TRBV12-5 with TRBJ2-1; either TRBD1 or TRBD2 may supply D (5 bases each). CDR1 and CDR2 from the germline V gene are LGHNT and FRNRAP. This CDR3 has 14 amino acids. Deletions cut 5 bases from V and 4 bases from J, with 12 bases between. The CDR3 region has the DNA TGTGCTAGTGGTCCCGGGACGGAGTACAATGAGCAGTTCTTC. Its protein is CASGPGTEYNEQFF.

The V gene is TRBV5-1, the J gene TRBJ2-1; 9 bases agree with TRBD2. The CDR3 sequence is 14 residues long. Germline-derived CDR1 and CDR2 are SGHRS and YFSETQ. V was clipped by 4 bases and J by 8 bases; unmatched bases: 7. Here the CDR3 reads CASSVTSGGDEQFF. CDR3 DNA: TGCGCCAGCAGCGTGACTAGCGGCGGGGATGAGCAGTTCTTC.

CDR3 sequence: CASSGLAFLTDTQYF. CDR3 nucleotides: TGTGCCAGCAGTGGACTAGCGTTTCTCACAGATACGCAGTATTTT. V usage is TRBV2 and J usage is TRBJ2-3; 8 nucleotides match TRBD2. Germline assignment: CDR1 SNHLY and CDR2 FYNNEI. The CDR3 loop spans 15 amino acids. J gave up 2 bases and V 4 bases, and 5 bases lay outside the gene matches.

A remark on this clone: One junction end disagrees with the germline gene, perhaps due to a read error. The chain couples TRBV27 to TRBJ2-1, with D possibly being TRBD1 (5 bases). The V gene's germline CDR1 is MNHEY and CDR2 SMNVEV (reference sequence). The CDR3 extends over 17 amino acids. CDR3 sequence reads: CASSSQPGKGRYNEQFF. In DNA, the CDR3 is TGTGCTAGCAGTTCACAACCAGGGAAAGGTAGGTACAATGAGCAGTTCTTC.

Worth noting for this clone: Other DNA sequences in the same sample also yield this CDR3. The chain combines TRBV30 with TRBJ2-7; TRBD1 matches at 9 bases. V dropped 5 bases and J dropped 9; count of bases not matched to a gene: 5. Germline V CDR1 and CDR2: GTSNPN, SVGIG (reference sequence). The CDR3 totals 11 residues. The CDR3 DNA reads TGTGCCTGGGCAACAGGGGGCCCGCAGTACTTC. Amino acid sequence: CAWATGGPQYF.

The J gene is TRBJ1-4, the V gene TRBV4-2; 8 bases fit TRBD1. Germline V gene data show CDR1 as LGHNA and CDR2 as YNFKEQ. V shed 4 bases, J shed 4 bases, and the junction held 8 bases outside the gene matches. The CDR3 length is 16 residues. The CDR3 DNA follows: TGTGCCAGCAGCCGCGGACAGGGCGGGGTTAATGAAAAACTGTTTTTT. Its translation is CASSRGQGGVNEKLFF.

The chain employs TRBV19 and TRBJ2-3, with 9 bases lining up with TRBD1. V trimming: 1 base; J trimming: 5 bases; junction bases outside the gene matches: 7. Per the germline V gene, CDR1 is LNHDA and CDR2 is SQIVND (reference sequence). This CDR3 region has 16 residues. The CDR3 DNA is TGTGCCAGTAGTATAGGGGGGGGACAGGGAGAAGATACGCAGTATTTT. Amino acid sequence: CASSIGGGQGEDTQYF.

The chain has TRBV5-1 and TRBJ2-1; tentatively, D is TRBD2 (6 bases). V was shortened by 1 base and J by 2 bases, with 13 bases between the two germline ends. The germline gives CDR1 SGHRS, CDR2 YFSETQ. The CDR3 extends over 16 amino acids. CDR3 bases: TGCGCCAGCAGCTTGCGTACCGGGAGACCCTACAATGAGCAGTTCTTC. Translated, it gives CASSLRTGRPYNEQFF.

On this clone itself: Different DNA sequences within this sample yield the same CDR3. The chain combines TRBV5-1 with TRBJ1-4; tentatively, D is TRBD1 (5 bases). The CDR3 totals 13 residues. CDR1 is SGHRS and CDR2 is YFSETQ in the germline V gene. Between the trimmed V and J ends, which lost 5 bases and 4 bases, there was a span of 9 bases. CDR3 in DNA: TGCGCCAGCAGTTCCCAGGGTAATGAAAAACTGTTTTTT. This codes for CASSSQGNEKLFF.

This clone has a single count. For the CDR3, the DNA is TGTGCCAGCAGCTCGGTGTCCGGGTCCTACAATGAGCAGTTCTTC. This sequence encodes CASSSVSGSYNEQFF. The chain links TRBV7-2 to TRBJ2-1; D is undetermined. This CDR3 is 15 amino acids long. Germline lookup yields CDR1 SGHTA and CDR2 FQGNSA. V was trimmed by 4 bases and J by 1 base, leaving 11 bases between them. Looking up the rest from reference TRBV7-2 and TRBJ2-1 gives the full variable domain: GAGVSQSPSNKVTEKGKDVELRCDPISGHTALYWYRQSLGQGLEFLIYFQGNSAPDKSGLPSDRFSAERTGGSVSTLTIQRTQQEDSAVYLCASSSVSGSYNEQFFGPGTRLTVL.

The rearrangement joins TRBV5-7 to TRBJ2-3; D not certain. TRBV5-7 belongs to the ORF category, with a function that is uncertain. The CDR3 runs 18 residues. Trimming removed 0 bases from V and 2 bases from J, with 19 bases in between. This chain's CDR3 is CASSLDIVDFQNTDTQYF. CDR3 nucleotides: TGTGCCAGCAGCTTGGATATCGTCGACTTTCAGAACACAGATACGCAGTATTTT.

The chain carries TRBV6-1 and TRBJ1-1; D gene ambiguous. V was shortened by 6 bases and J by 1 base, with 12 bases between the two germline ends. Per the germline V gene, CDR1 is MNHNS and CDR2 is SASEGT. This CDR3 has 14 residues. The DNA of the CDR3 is TGTGCCAGCAGCCAACAACGACGGAACACTGAAGCTTTCTTT. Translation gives CASSQQRRNTEAFF.

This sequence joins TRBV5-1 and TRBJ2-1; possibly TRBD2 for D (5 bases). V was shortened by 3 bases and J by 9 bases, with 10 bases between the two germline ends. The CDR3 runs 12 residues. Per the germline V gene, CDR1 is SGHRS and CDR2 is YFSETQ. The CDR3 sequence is CASSSGLLEQFF. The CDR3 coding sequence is TGCGCCAGCAGCTCCGGACTCCTTGAGCAGTTCTTC.

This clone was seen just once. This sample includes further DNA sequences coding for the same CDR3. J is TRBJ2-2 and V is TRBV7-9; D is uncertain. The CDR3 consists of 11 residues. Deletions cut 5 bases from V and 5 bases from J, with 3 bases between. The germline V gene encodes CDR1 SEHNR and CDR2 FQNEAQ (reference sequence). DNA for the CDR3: TGTGCCAGCAGCCGTACCGGGGAGCTGTTTTTT. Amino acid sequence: CASSRTGELFF.